This TCR beta chain was captured in a study of vaccination effects on CD4 cells after COVID-19. Looking at the study overall: The second dose preceded post-vaccine samples by a median of 72 days.

Data came from immunoSEQ multiplex PCR; TCRdb stores just in-frame clones and leaves some out. The table includes 15,000 to 20,000 clones, approximately 80% detected once. This clone was recorded a few times. The antigen is not known. Study observations and caveats: Marked clonal contraction of infection- and vaccine-induced clones was seen late after vaccination.

Antigen-specific CD4+ T cells were first expanded with viral peptide pools by the ViraFEST assay and only then sequenced. At the end of approximately 10 days of culture, CD4+ T cells were isolated. Each participant was given two doses of one vaccine (BNT162b2 or mRNA-1273). Vaccinated recipients, who were negative for nucleocapsid antibodies, had no history of SARS-CoV-2 infection. They grew some 2 million PBMC in each well, adding around 9 IU/ml IL-2 and about 9.9 ug/ml peptides. The CDR3 runs to 14 residues. Germline-derived CDR1 and CDR2 are SGHNT and YYREEE (reference sequence). The ends lost 4 bases at V and 6 bases at J; junction bases unmatched: 8.

The source material was CD4+ T cells from PBMCs cultured with HCoV-NL63 spike peptides, sampled after COVID-19 vaccination. This clonotype was sampled from a human donor who received a COVID-19 vaccine. V usage is TRBV5-4 and J usage is TRBJ2-3; TRBD1 matches 7 bases. In nucleotides, the CDR3 is TGTGCCAGCAGCCTGAGAGACAGGGCCGATACGCAGTATTTT. As protein: CASSLRDRADTQYF.